The source of this TCR beta chain is a study of shared clonotypes between healthy human individuals. This clone was seen more than once but under ten times. It was into CD45RA+ naive and CD45RA-negative memory subsets that the CD4+ cells were split. Data came from immunoSEQ multiplex PCR; TCRdb stores just in-frame clones and leaves some out. The sample yields roughly 330,000 clones, under 80% seen once. The CDR3 has 13 residues. CDR1 and CDR2 from the germline V gene are SGDLS and YYNGEE. V lost 2 bases and J lost 6, with 11 bases in between. V gene TRBV9 combines with J gene TRBJ1-1; D is uncertain. Sequencing input: memory CD4+ T cells sorted from blood. Subset indicated: CD45RA-negative fraction. This receptor was obtained from a man in his thirties or forties in good health. CDR3 in amino acids: CASSVGREAEAFF. The CDR3, as DNA: TGTGCCAGCAGCGTTGGGAGGGAAGCTGAAGCTTTCTTT.